The T cell receptor beta chain described here comes from a study of CD8+ T cells in alopecia areata. Extraction and reverse transcription of RNA yielded cDNA as the sequencing template. Generated by immunoSEQ multiplex PCR, the TCRdb table keeps only in-frame clones and is missing some. The sample yields roughly 73,000 clones, roughly 30% seen once. The CDR3 has 13 amino acids. Germline CDR1 and CDR2: SQVTM and ANQGSEA. The V gene lost 3 bases and the J gene lost 4 bases, with 12 bases spanning the gap. This clone has a handful of counts. Sample treatment: oral pan-JAK inhibitor, 5-10 mg twice daily. The material sequenced was CD8+ T cells sorted from blood, taken at week 4, from a patient treated with tofacitinib. The receptor was derived from a human donor with alopecia areata. This chain uses TRBV29-1 with TRBJ2-5, with D possibly TRBD1 on 5 matching bases. The CDR3 spells CSVERGRAETQYF. The CDR3 DNA is TGCAGCGTTGAGAGAGGCAGGGCAGAGACCCAGTACTTC. The full variable domain, its missing parts supplied by reference TRBV29-1 and TRBJ2-5, is SAVISQKPSRDICQRGTSLTIQCQVDSQVTMMFWYRQQPGQSLTLIATANQGSEATYESGFVIDKFPISRPNLTFSTLTVSNMSPEDSSIYLCSVERGRAETQYFGPGTRLLVL.